One and the same sample provided the 25 T cell receptor beta chains below, sequenced in a study of CD8 T cells in ankylosing spondylitis. TCRdb reprocessed the 5' RACE reads via MiXCR and lists one record per CDR3 protein. The profile shows fewer than 250,000 distinct CDR3 sequences, 8% to 11% of them singletons. Source material: blood, either unsorted or a sorted T cell fraction (not recorded which). These receptors were collected from a male donor with ankylosing spondylitis or in good health (not recorded which).

At least ten counts were recorded for this clonotype. The rearrangement uses TRBV13 and TRBJ1-4; no reliable D call. Looked up from germline, CDR1 is PRHDT and CDR2 is FYEKMQ (reference sequence). CDR3 length equals 15 residues. Trimming cost V 0 bases and J 6 bases, with 11 bases left between them. The CDR3: CASSLGAPRDEKLFF. Written as DNA, the CDR3 is TGTGCCAGCAGCTTAGGAGCGCCGCGGGATGAAAAACTGTTTTTT.

The genes are TRBV27 and TRBJ1-2; a weak D match, TRBD1 (6 bases). The CDR3 loop spans 13 amino acids. Germline V lookup: CDR1 MNHEY, CDR2 SMNVEV (reference sequence). Trimming cost V 6 bases and J 0 bases, with 8 bases left between them. The CDR3 DNA reads as TGTGCCAGCAGAAAGGGGGCTAACTATGGCTACACCTTC. Its translation is CASRKGANYGYTF.

This clonotype was counted many times. This chain connects TRBV11-2 to TRBJ2-6; 8 bases match TRBD1. CDR1 is SGHAT and CDR2 is FQNNGV in the germline V gene. With V trimmed by 4 bases and J by 0 bases, 8 bases remained unmatched. This CDR3 spans 18 amino acids. The CDR3 DNA sequence: TGTGCCAGCAGCTCCCCGGGACAGGTGTTCTCTGGGGCCAACGTCCTGACTTTC. Encoded protein: CASSSPGQVFSGANVLTF.

The chain has TRBV2 and TRBJ1-6, with D possibly being TRBD1 (6 bases). The CDR3 consists of 13 residues. V was cut by 8 bases and J by 7 bases, with 12 bases left in between. CDR1 and CDR2 (germline): SNHLY, FYNNEI. This chain's CDR3 is CASRGATNSPLHF. CDR3 sequence (DNA): TGTGCCAGCCGGGGGGCGACGAATTCACCCCTCCACTTT.

This clonotype was observed a handful of times. This rearrangement joins TRBV30 to TRBJ2-2, with D maybe TRBD2 (5 bases). Germline CDR1 reads GTSNPN; CDR2 reads SVGIG (reference sequence). The germline V and J ends were trimmed by 3 bases and 4 bases, with 18 bases remaining between them. The CDR3 extends over 16 amino acids. CDR3 region: CAWRIYPGLATGELFF. The CDR3 nucleotides are TGTGCCTGGAGAATATATCCGGGTCTAGCCACCGGGGAGCTGTTTTTT.

There are many counts of this clonotype. The CDR3 DNA reads as TGCGCCAGCAGCTACGAGACAGGACAGAACACTGAAGCTTTCTTT. Translation gives CASSYETGQNTEAFF. This chain joins TRBV5-1 and TRBJ1-1; tentative D call: TRBD1 (6 bases). This CDR3 region has 15 residues. Trimming took off 3 bases at V and 1 base at J, with 13 bases between the two ends. CDR1 is SGHRS, CDR2 YFSETQ, per germline. Full variable domain (remainder filled in from reference TRBV5-1 and TRBJ1-1): KAGVTQTPRYLIKTRGQQVTLSCSPISGHRSVSWYQQTPGQGLQFLFEYFSETQRNKGNFPGRFSGRQFSNSRSEMNVSTLELGDSALYLCASSYETGQNTEAFFGQGTRLTVV.

This clonotype was counted at least ten times. The chain is built from TRBV20-1 and TRBJ1-1; D perhaps matches TRBD1 (6 bases). V was pared by 1 base and J by 3 bases, with 12 bases between. Per germline, CDR1 DFQATT and CDR2 SNEGSKA (reference sequence). The CDR3 is 14 amino acids. Here the CDR3 reads CSARGGGRYTEAFF. The CDR3 nucleotides are TGCAGTGCTAGAGGCGGGGGCAGGTACACTGAAGCTTTCTTT.

With respect to this clonotype: A much larger clonotype is one base distant, so this may be a read error. The chain carries TRBV20-1 and TRBJ2-3; 11 bases line up with TRBD2. Germline loops: CDR1 DFQATT, CDR2 SNEGSKA (reference sequence). This CDR3 has 15 amino acids. For the CDR3, the DNA is TGCTGTGCTAGGGGTAGCGGGGGGGTTATAGATACGCAGTATTTT. This gives the protein CCARGSGGVIDTQYF.

This clonotype has ten or more counts. The gene calls are TRBV10-3 and TRBJ1-2; no clear D. This CDR3 contains 13 residues. The ends were cut back, 2 bases at V and 5 bases at J, with 9 bases in the middle. The germline V gene encodes CDR1 ENHRY and CDR2 SYGVKD. CDR3 nucleotides: TGTGCCATCAGTGAGGAAGCCCCATATGGCTACACCTTC. Protein: CAISEEAPYGYTF.

This clonotype was observed many times. DNA for the CDR3: TGCAGTGCTAGACCCGGCGGCCCGAACACTGAAGCTTTCTTT. This encodes CSARPGGPNTEAFF. The chain joins TRBV20-1 to TRBJ1-1; D uncertain. The CDR3 sequence is 14 residues long. V gave up 2 bases and J gave up 1 base, with 11 bases separating them. Germline V gene lookup returns CDR1 DFQATT and CDR2 SNEGSKA (reference sequence).

This clonotype was recorded at least ten times. DNA of the CDR3: TGCGCCAGCAGCTCCCGCTATAGCGGGGCTAGCACAGATACGCAGTATTTT. As protein: CASSSRYSGASTDTQYF. V gene TRBV5-1 combines with J gene TRBJ2-3, with 8 bases identical to TRBD2. V trimming: 3 bases; J trimming: 0 bases; junction bases outside the gene matches: 9. Germline V CDR1 and CDR2: SGHRS, YFSETQ. CDR3 size: 17 residues.

This clonotype was observed at least ten times. This chain connects TRBV7-6 to TRBJ2-7; 7 bases are shared with TRBD1. Germline V gene sequence: CDR1 SGHVS, CDR2 FNYEAQ. J gave up 5 bases and V 0 bases, and 16 bases lay outside the gene matches. The CDR3 sequence is 18 residues long. The CDR3 DNA reads TGTGCCAGCAGCTTAGCGCTTGCAGGGGGTCACCCCGAGGACGAGCAGTACTTC. Protein product: CASSLALAGGHPEDEQYF.

This clonotype was counted ten times or more. The chain employs TRBV5-1 and TRBJ2-5; tentatively, D is TRBD1 or TRBD2 (5 bases each). Trimming removed 3 bases at V and 0 bases at J, with 12 bases between. CDR1 SGHRS and CDR2 YFSETQ come from the germline V gene. This CDR3 region has 15 residues. Written as DNA, the CDR3 is TGCGCCAGCAGCTCGCAGGGACGTCACCAAGAGACCCAGTACTTC. Residues: CASSSQGRHQETQYF. The full variable domain, completed using reference TRBV5-1 and TRBJ2-5, is KAGVTQTPRYLIKTRGQQVTLSCSPISGHRSVSWYQQTPGQGLQFLFEYFSETQRNKGNFPGRFSGRQFSNSRSEMNVSTLELGDSALYLCASSSQGRHQETQYFGPGTRLLVL.

There are many counts of this clonotype. V usage is TRBV4-2 and J usage is TRBJ2-6; D remains ambiguous. The CDR3 is made up of 16 amino acids. V was shortened by 1 base and J by 0 bases, with 7 bases between the two germline ends. CDR1 LGHNA and CDR2 YNFKEQ come from the germline V gene. As DNA, the CDR3 is TGTGCCAGCAGCCAAGCGGAAGCCTCTGGGGCCAACGTCCTGACTTTC. Translation gives CASSQAEASGANVLTF.

The sample holds many counts of this clonotype. The rearrangement links TRBV20-1 to TRBJ2-1; D gene uncertain. CDR1 and CDR2 (germline): DFQATT, SNEGSKA (reference sequence). This CDR3 is 10 amino acids long. V lost 5 bases and J 3 bases, leaving 2 bases between the germline ends. This CDR3 reads CSAYYNEQFF. For the CDR3, the DNA is TGCAGTGCTTACTACAATGAGCAGTTCTTC.

There are many counts of this clonotype. The gene calls are TRBV15 and TRBJ2-3; TRBD2 matches 8 bases. The germline CDR1 and CDR2 sequences are LNHNV and YYDKDF (reference sequence). CDR3 size: 15 residues. The junction had 1 base not matched to a gene; V was cut back by 0 bases and J by 2 bases. The CDR3 protein is CATSRDGLATDTQYF. As DNA, the CDR3 is TGTGCCACCAGCAGAGATGGACTAGCCACAGATACGCAGTATTTT. The full variable domain, completed using reference TRBV15 and TRBJ2-3, is DAMVIQNPRYQVTQFGKPVTLSCSQTLNHNVMYWYQQKSSQAPKLLFHYYDKDFNNEADTPDNFQSRRPNTSFCFLDIRSPGLGDTAMYLCATSRDGLATDTQYFGPGTRLTVL.

In its sample, this clonotype was seen many times. The gene calls are TRBV5-1 and TRBJ2-5; no firm D call. Germline assignment: CDR1 SGHRS and CDR2 YFSETQ. CDR3 length: 15 amino acids. Trimming took off 2 bases at V and 1 base at J, with 12 bases between the two ends. CDR3: CASSFGGSIQETQYF. The CDR3 nucleotides are TGCGCCAGCAGCTTCGGCGGCAGTATCCAAGAGACCCAGTACTTC.

This clonotype was observed many times. This rearrangement joins TRBV5-6 to TRBJ2-6; D remains ambiguous. Trimming pared 2 bases from V and 0 bases from J, leaving 9 bases between. Germline V gene lookup returns CDR1 SGHDT and CDR2 YYEEEE. This CDR3 contains 16 residues. In DNA form, the CDR3 reads TGTGCCAGCAGCTTTACCACGAGCTCTGGGGCCAACGTCCTGACTTTC. This gives the protein CASSFTTSSGANVLTF.

The chain uses TRBV6-1 and TRBJ2-5; no clear D gene. The germline V and J ends were trimmed by 2 bases and 4 bases, with 8 bases remaining between them. The CDR3 totals 13 residues. Germline CDR1 is MNHNS and CDR2 is SASEGT. CDR3 sequence reads: CASSEFETETQYF. CDR3 DNA sequence: TGTGCCAGCAGTGAATTCGAGACAGAGACCCAGTACTTC.

At least ten counts were recorded for this clonotype. The rearrangement joins TRBV29-1 to TRBJ1-1; D is unresolved. Germline CDR1 and CDR2: SQVTM and ANQGSEA. The CDR3 is made up of 12 amino acids. Trimming took off 2 bases at V and 1 base at J, with 5 bases between the two ends. CDR3 sequence reads: CSVETQNTEAFF. The CDR3 coding sequence is TGCAGCGTTGAAACACAGAACACTGAAGCTTTCTTT.

This clonotype was detected ten times or more. The chain employs TRBV30 and TRBJ2-5; weak D call: TRBD2 (5 bases). CDR3 length equals 12 residues. V gave up 1 base and J gave up 6 bases, with 9 bases separating them. In germline, CDR1 is GTSNPN, CDR2 SVGIG (reference sequence). For the CDR3, the DNA is TGTGCCTGGAGTGGCGGGCCCCAGACCCAGTACTTC. Translation gives CAWSGGPQTQYF.

This clonotype was seen more than once but under ten times. V usage is TRBV20-1 and J usage is TRBJ1-1; possibly TRBD1 for D (5 bases). This CDR3 region has 12 residues. Germline V gene lookup returns CDR1 DFQATT and CDR2 SNEGSKA (reference sequence). The V gene lost 6 bases and the J gene lost 4 bases, with 12 bases spanning the gap. Written as DNA, the CDR3 is TGCAGTGCGGGGAGGGGAGGCACTGAAGCTTTCTTT. It is translated as CSAGRGGTEAFF.

The gene calls are TRBV18 and TRBJ2-2; 8 bases line up with TRBD2. Germline CDR1 is KGHSH and CDR2 is LQKENI. V was clipped by 2 bases and J by 6 bases; unmatched bases: 5. This CDR3 has 15 residues. This CDR3 reads CASSPAGRDAGELFF. CDR3 coding DNA: TGTGCCAGCTCACCAGCCGGGAGGGACGCCGGGGAGCTGTTTTTT.

This clonotype was counted at least ten times. The rearrangement links TRBV30 to TRBJ1-1; D perhaps matches TRBD1 (5 bases). This CDR3 region has 16 residues. Deletions cut 0 bases from V and 0 bases from J, with 14 bases between. Germline CDR1 GTSNPN, CDR2 SVGIG (reference sequence). The CDR3 DNA follows: TGTGCCTGGAGTGTAGGATTACAGGCCCTGAACACTGAAGCTTTCTTT. Translated: CAWSVGLQALNTEAFF.

This clonotype came up many times. The V gene is TRBV20-1, the J gene TRBJ2-5; no clear D. This CDR3 contains 12 residues. Germline lookup yields CDR1 DFQATT and CDR2 SNEGSKA (reference sequence). Trimming shortened V by 3 bases and J by 4 bases, and 9 bases separated the two germline ends. CDR3 sequence reads: CSASWGGETQYF. CDR3 DNA: TGCAGTGCTAGTTGGGGTGGAGAGACCCAGTACTTC.